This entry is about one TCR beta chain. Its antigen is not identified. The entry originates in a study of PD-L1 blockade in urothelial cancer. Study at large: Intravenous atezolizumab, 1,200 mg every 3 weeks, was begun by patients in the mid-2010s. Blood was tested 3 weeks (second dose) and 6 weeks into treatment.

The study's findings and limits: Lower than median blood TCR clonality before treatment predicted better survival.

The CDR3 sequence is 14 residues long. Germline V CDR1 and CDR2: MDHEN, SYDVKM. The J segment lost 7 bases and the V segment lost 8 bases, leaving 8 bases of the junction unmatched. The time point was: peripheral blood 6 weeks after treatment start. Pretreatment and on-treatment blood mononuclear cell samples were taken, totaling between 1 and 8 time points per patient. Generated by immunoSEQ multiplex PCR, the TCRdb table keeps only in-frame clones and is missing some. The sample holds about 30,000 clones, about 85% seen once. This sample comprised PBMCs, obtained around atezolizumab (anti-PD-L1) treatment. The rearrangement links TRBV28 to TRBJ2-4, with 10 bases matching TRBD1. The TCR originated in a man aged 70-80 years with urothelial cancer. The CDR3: CASQFGDRGNIQYF. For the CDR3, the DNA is TGTGCCAGCCAGTTTGGGGACAGGGGCAACATTCAGTACTTC.